The present entry profiles one TCR beta chain with its context. CDR3 size: 15 residues. V shed 6 bases and J shed 1 base, with 13 bases lying between them. Germline V gene sequence: CDR1 MNHNY, CDR2 SVGAGI (reference sequence). Then a second PCR, running roughly 7 to 11 cycles, was carried out with a sample-barcoded 5' primer and a J-beta primer mix. TCRdb processed the 5' RACE reads anew with MiXCR; each CDR3 protein has one entry. The sample has 700,000 to 800,000 distinct CDR3 sequences; about 42% are singletons. The data were taken from a study of blood T cells in healthy people across ages. On the study more broadly: The capture of about one barcoded beta molecule per two T cells was achieved by template switching.

The sequencing sample was made of blood. The TCR was taken from an older woman in good health. This chain joins TRBV6-6 and TRBJ1-3; D remains unclear. In DNA, the CDR3 is TGTGCCAGCAGACACAGAACGGGGTCTGGAAACACCATATATTTT. This codes for CASRHRTGSGNTIYF.